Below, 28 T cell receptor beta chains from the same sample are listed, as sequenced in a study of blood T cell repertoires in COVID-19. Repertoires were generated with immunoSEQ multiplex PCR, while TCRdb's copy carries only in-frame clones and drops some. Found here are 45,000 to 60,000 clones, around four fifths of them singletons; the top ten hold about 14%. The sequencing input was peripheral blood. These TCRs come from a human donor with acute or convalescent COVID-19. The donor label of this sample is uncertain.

In nucleotides, the CDR3 is TGCGCCAGCAGTTCACCAGGGGGTGATACCTACGAGCAGTACTTC. Protein: CASSSPGGDTYEQYF. The rearrangement uses TRBV5-1 and TRBJ2-7, with 7 bases matching TRBD1. This CDR3 has 15 residues. Trimming cost V 5 bases and J 2 bases; bases outside gene matches: 10. CDR1 is SGHRS and CDR2 is YFSETQ in the germline V gene.

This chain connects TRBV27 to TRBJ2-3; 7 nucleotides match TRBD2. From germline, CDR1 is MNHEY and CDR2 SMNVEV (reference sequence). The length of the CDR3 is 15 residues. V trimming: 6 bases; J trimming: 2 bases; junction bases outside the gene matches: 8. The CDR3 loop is CASSLGTTDTDTQYF. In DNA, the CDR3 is TGTGCCAGCAGCCTGGGGACTACTGACACAGATACGCAGTATTTT.

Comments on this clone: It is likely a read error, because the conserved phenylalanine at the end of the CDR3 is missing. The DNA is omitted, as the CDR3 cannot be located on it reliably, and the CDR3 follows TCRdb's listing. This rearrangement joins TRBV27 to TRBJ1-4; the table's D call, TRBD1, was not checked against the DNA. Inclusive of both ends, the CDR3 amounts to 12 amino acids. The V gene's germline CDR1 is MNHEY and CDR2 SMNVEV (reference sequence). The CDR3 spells CASSPAPRQDRD.

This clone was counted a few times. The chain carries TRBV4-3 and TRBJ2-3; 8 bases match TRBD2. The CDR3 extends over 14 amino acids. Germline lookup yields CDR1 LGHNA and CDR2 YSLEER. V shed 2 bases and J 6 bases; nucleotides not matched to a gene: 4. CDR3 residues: CASSQRLARDTQYF. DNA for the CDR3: TGCGCCAGCAGCCAACGACTAGCGCGGGATACGCAGTATTTT.

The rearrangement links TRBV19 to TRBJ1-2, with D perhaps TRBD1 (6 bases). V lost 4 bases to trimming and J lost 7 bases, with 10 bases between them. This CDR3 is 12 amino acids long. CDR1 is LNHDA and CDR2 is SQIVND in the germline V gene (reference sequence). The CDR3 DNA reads TGTGCCAGTAGTACCCTCAGGGGTGGCTACACCTTC. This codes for CASSTLRGGYTF.

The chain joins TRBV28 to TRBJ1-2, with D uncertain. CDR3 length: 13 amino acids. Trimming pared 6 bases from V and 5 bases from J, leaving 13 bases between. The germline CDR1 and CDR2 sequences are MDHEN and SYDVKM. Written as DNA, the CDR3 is TGTGCCAGCAGCCCCGGGGAGGCGTATGGCTACACCTTC. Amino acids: CASSPGEAYGYTF.

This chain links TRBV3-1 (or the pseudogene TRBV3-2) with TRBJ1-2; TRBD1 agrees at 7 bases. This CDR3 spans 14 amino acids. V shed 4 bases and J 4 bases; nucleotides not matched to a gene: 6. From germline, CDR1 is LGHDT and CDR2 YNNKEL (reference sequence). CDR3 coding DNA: TGTGCCAGCAGCCCACCGGGACAGCGCTATGGCTACACCTTC. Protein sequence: CASSPPGQRYGYTF.

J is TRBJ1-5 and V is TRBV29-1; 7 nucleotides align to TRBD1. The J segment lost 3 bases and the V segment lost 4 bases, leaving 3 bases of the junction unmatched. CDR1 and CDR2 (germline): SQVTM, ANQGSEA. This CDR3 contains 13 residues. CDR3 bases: TGCAGCGTTGGACAGGGACTCAATCAGCCCCAGCATTTT. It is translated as CSVGQGLNQPQHF.

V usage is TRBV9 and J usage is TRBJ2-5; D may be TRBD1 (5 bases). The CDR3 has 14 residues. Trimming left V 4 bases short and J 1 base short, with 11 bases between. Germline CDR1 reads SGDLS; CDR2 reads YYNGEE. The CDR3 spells CASSTFGAQETQYF. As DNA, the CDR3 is TGTGCCAGCAGCACATTTGGGGCCCAAGAGACCCAGTACTTC.

The CDR3 is CATSGVSGGSYEQYF. The DNA of the CDR3 is TGTGCCACCAGCGGAGTTAGCGGGGGGTCCTACGAGCAGTACTTC. This rearrangement joins TRBV15 to TRBJ2-7, with TRBD2 matching 10 bases. The V segment lost 5 bases and the J segment 1 base; nucleotides outside the gene matches: 5. The length of the CDR3 is 15 residues. Per germline, CDR1 LNHNV and CDR2 YYDKDF (reference sequence).

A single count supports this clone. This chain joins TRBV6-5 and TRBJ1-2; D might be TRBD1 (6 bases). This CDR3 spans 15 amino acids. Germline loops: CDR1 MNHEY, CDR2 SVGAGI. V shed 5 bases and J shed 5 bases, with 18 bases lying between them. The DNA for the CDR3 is TGTGCCAGCAGTCTCTGGGGCAGGGGAGGGTATGGCTACACCTTC. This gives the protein CASSLWGRGGYGYTF.

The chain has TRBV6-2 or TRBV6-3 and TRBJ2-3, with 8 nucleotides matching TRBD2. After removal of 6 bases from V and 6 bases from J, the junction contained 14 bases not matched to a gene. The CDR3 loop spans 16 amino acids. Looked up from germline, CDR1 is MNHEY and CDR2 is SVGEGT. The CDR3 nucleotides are TGTGCCAGCAGACCTCTAGCGGGTCAATCGGCTGATACGCAGTATTTT. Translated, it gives CASRPLAGQSADTQYF.

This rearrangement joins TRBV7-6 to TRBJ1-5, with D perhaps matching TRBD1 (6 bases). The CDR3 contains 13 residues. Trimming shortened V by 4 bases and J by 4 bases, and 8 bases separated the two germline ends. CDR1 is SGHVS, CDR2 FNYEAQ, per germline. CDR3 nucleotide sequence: TGTGCCAGCAGCTCGACAGGAAATCAGCCCCAGCATTTT. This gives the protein CASSSTGNQPQHF.

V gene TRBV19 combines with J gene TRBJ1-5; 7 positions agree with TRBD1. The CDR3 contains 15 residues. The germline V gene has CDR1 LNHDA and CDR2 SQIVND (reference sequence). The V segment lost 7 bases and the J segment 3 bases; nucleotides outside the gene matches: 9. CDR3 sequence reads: CASTSGGLNNQPQHF. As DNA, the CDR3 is TGTGCCAGTACTTCAGGGGGGCTGAACAATCAGCCCCAGCATTTT.

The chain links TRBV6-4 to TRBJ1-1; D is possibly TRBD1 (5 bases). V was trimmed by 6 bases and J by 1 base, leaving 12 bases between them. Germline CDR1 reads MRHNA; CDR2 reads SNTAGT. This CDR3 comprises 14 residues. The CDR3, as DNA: TGTGCCAGCAGAGCCCAGACAGCGAACACTGAAGCTTTCTTT. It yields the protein CASRAQTANTEAFF.

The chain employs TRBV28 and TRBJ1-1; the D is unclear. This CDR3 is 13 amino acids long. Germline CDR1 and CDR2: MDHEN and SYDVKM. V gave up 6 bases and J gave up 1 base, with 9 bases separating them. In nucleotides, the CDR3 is TGTGCCAGCAGGTATACACAGAACACTGAAGCTTTCTTT. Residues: CASRYTQNTEAFF.

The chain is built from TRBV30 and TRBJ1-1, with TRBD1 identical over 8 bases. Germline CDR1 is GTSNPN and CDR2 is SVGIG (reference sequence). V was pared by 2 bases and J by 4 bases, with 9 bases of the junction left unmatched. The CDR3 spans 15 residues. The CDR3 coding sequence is TGTGCCTGGAGTAAAACGGGCCAGGGGGCCACTGAAGCTTTCTTT. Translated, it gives CAWSKTGQGATEAFF.

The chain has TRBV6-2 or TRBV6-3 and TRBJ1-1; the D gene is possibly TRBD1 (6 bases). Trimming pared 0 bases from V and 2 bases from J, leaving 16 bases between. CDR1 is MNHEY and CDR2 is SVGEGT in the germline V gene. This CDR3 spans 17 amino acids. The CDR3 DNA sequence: TGTGCCAGCAGTTACTCGCAGGGGCTGGTGAAAAACACTGAAGCTTTCTTT. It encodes CASSYSQGLVKNTEAFF.

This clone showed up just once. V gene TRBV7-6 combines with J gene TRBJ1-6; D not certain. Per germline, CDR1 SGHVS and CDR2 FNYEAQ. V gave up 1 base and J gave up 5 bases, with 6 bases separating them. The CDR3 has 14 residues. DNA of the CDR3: TGTGCCAGCAGCTTAGTAGTGGATAATTCACCCCTCCACTTT. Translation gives CASSLVVDNSPLHF.

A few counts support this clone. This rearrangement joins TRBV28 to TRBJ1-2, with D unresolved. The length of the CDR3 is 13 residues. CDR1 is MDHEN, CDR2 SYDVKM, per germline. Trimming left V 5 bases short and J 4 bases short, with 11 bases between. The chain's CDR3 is CASSPRQVYGYTF. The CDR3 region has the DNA TGTGCCAGCAGTCCCCGACAAGTCTATGGCTACACCTTC.

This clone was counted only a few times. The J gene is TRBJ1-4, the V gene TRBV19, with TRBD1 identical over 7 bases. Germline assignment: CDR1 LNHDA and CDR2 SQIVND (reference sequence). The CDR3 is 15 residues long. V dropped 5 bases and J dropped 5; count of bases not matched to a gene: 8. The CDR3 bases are TGTGCCAGTAGTCCCGGACAGGCGCCGAATGAAAAACTGTTTTTT. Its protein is CASSPGQAPNEKLFF.

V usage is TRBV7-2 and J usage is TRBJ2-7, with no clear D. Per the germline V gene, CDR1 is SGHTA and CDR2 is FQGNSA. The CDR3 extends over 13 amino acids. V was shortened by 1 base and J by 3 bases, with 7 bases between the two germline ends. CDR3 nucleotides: TGTGCCAGCAGCTTAGTCAGGAACTACGAGCAGTACTTC. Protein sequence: CASSLVRNYEQYF.

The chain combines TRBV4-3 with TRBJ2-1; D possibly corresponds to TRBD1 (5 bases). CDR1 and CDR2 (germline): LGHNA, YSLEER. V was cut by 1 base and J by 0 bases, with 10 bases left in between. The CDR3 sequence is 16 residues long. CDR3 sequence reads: CASSQVGASSYNEQFF. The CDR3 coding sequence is TGCGCCAGCAGCCAAGTAGGGGCTAGCTCCTACAATGAGCAGTTCTTC.

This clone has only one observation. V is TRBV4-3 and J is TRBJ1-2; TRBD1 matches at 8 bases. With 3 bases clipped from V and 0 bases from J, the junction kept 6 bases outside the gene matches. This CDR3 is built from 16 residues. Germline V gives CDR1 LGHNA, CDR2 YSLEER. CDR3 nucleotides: TGCGCCAGCAGCCACTCGACAGGGGCAGCTAACTATGGCTACACCTTC. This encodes CASSHSTGAANYGYTF.

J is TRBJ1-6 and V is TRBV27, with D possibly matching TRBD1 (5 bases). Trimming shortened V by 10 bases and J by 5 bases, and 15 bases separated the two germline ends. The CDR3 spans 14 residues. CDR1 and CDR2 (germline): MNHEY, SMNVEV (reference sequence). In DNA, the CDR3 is TGTGCCACACGACAGCACCTCGATAATTCACCCCTCCACTTT. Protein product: CATRQHLDNSPLHF.

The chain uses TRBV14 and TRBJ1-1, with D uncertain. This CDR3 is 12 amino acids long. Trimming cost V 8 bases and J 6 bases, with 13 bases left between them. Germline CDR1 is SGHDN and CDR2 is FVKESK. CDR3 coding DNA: TGTGCCAGCTCCCGAGGGAGCCCTGAAGCTTTCTTT. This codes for CASSRGSPEAFF.

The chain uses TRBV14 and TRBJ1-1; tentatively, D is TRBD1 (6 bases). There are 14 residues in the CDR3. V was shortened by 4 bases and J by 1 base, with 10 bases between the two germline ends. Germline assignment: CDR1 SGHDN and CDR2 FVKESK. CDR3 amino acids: CASSLLGGNTEAFF. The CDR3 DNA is TGTGCCAGCAGCCTCCTAGGGGGGAACACTGAAGCTTTCTTT.

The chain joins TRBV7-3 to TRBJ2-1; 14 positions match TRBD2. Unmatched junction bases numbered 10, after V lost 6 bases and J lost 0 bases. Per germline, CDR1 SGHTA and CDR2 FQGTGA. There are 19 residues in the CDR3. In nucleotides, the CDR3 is TGTGCCAGCAGTTATACCGGGACTAGCGGGAGTCTCTCCTACAATGAGCAGTTCTTC. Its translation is CASSYTGTSGSLSYNEQFF.